This T cell receptor (beta chain) came from a study of sequential checkpoint blockade in melanoma (dated by TCRdb to about 2019). Describing the broader study: In a 1:1 randomization, patients received either first-line nivolumab then ipilimumab (arm A) or ipilimumab then nivolumab (arm B). Maintenance nivolumab was given following each of the two trial sequences. DNA from about 100 melanoma tumor samples collected before treatment underwent TCRbeta immunosequencing. Matched tumor biopsies were taken from roughly 21 patients before treatment and at week 13, after single-agent nivolumab (arm A) or ipilimumab (arm B). In about 80% of the matched pre- and post-treatment tumor biopsy pairs, both biopsies came from the same lesion.

Explained via the paper, the treatment or condition label denotes: randomized to nivolumab then ipilimumab (arm A) or the reverse (arm B). Prior DNA-damaging chemotherapy had not been received by any trial patient. Samples were obtained from patients with melanoma enrolled in CheckMate 064, a randomized, open-label phase II trial of sequential checkpoint blockade. Genomic DNA from formalin-fixed paraffin-embedded (FFPE) tissue samples was used for tumor TCR sequencing. The immunoSEQ Assay was used to immunosequence TCRbeta CDR3 regions from genomic DNA. Before high-throughput sequencing, the genomic DNA was amplified using bias-controlled multiplex PCR. The study's processing was this. To quantify the absolute abundance of each unique TCRbeta CDR3 region, the sequences were collapsed and filtered. Clonality, defined as 1 minus Pielou's evenness, was calculated using only productive rearrangements. Tumor T-cell fraction was calculated by normalizing TCRbeta template counts to usable DNA, which was estimated from several housekeeping genes. A previously published method was used to identify clones whose frequencies were significantly greater in on-treatment samples than in baseline samples. Sourced from immuneACCESS, this table was stored by TCRdb with only in-frame sequences that have V and J called. A share of the clones is absent; for the studies checked, an unresolved V gene accounts for under half, and the remainder has no known explanation. From that table come the V and J calls and clone size; the DNA was used to work out D and trimming. The table for this sample lists fewer than 4,500 clones; roughly 21% of them were counted only once. Of the sample, approximately 14% is held by the ten largest clones.

What the study reported, not specific to this receptor: Larger, independent patient cohorts are needed to validate the response-prediction model that combines TCR metrics and mutation burden. Tumor T-cell fraction and clonality were correlated with PD-L1 staining and CD8+ T-cell counts, but not with mutational load. Achieving clinical benefit was about 30 times more likely for patients whose tumor T-cell fraction and clonality increased by week 13. Among patients in arm A, the nivolumab-first arm, pretreatment tumor TIL clonality was associated with response (P = .04). Within-arm analyses of tumor T-cell fraction were limited by small sample sizes and reduced statistical power.

This clone is deemed medium-sized (0.01 to 0.1%). What this receptor recognizes is not known. No qualities accompany the bases; no much larger clone lies one base away. V was cut back by 4 bases and J by 4 bases, leaving a gap of 13 bases between them. Spanning cysteine to phenylalanine, the CDR3 consists of 14 amino acids. Just CDR3 DNA is preserved here, 42 bases in frame from base 1. The germline V gene encodes CDR1 SGHNT and CDR2 YENEEA. The chain joins TRBV11-3 to TRBJ1-1, with no D gene named confidently. The source material was tumor tissue (inferred from file names), sampled from a patient given nivolumab and ipilimumab in sequence. This clonotype was obtained from a human patient with melanoma. Some clones in this sample may be carry-over from other donors' samples. Read as DNA, the sequence is TGTGCCAGCAGCTCCAGAGGAGGGAGCACTGAAGCTTTCTTT. This yields the protein CASSSRGGSTEAFF.